The 30 T cell receptor beta chains below were found in one sample sequenced in a study of blood T cell repertoires in COVID-19. Measured with immunoSEQ multiplex PCR; TCRdb has only the in-frame clones, and not every one. The sample gives 450,000 or so clones, about 90% of which show up once; approximately 0.92% is in the top ten. The specimen sequenced was peripheral blood. These TCRs come from a young man with COVID-19, enrolled during active disease.

The CDR3 loop is CASSYTPGQHTEAFF. The CDR3 DNA is TGTGCCAGCAGTTACACTCCGGGACAGCACACTGAAGCTTTCTTT. The rearrangement links TRBV6-5 to TRBJ1-1, with 7 bases identical to TRBD1. With 2 bases clipped from V and 3 bases from J, the junction kept 6 bases outside the gene matches. CDR1 is MNHEY, CDR2 SVGAGI, per germline. CDR3 length: 15 residues.

The J gene is TRBJ2-7, the V gene TRBV14; 7 bases map to TRBD2. This CDR3 spans 13 amino acids. Germline-derived CDR1 and CDR2 are SGHDN and FVKESK. The ends lost 2 bases at V and 6 bases at J; junction bases unmatched: 4. The CDR3 DNA follows: TGTGCCAGCAGCCAACAGACTAGCTCCGAGCAGTACTTC. Translated, it gives CASSQQTSSEQYF.

The chain employs TRBV7-9 and TRBJ1-4, with D unresolved. The germline CDR1 and CDR2 sequences are SEHNR and FQNEAQ (reference sequence). V shed 6 bases and J shed 8 bases, with 16 bases lying between them. The CDR3 contains 14 residues. CDR3 bases: TGTGCCAGCAGGTCAGACTCCGAGGGCGAAAAACTGTTTTTT. This codes for CASRSDSEGEKLFF.

This clone occurred once. This sequence joins TRBV29-1 and TRBJ2-3, with 12 nucleotides matching TRBD1. CDR1 is SQVTM and CDR2 is ANQGSEA in the germline V gene. The trim removed 3 bases at V and 3 bases at J, leaving 4 bases unmatched. The CDR3 contains 15 residues. CDR3 sequence: CSVEWDRGRTDTQYF. The CDR3 DNA reads TGCAGCGTTGAGTGGGACAGGGGGCGGACAGATACGCAGTATTTT.

The chain recombines TRBV19 with TRBJ2-1; 11 positions match TRBD2. The V and J ends lost 1 base and 0 bases, in that order; junction bases with no gene match: 8. Germline V gene lookup returns CDR1 LNHDA and CDR2 SQIVND (reference sequence). The CDR3 is made up of 19 amino acids. This CDR3 is CASSIATGGLADSYNEQFF. Written as DNA, the CDR3 is TGTGCCAGTAGTATAGCGACAGGGGGACTAGCGGACTCCTACAATGAGCAGTTCTTC.

This clone has more than one count but fewer than ten. This chain links TRBV10-1 with TRBJ2-2; D perhaps matches TRBD2 (6 bases). V gave up 6 bases and J gave up 2 bases, with 10 bases separating them. This CDR3 is 14 amino acids long. In germline, CDR1 is WNHNN, CDR2 SYGVQD (reference sequence). This chain's CDR3 is CASREGSNTGELFF. CDR3 DNA sequence: TGCGCCAGCAGGGAGGGCTCCAACACCGGGGAGCTGTTTTTT.

The rearrangement links TRBV5-6 to TRBJ1-2, with TRBD1 identical over 7 bases. Trimming cost V 3 bases and J 3 bases; bases outside gene matches: 8. Germline CDR1 is SGHDT and CDR2 is YYEEEE. The CDR3 is 15 amino acids. As DNA, the CDR3 is TGTGCCAGCAGCTCGGACAGGAGCGTTTACTATGGCTACACCTTC. Protein sequence: CASSSDRSVYYGYTF. The full variable domain, with the rest looked up from reference TRBV5-6 and TRBJ1-2, is DAGVTQSPTHLIKTRGQQVTLRCSPKSGHDTVSWYQQALGQGPQFIFQYYEEEERQRGNFPDRFSGHQFPNYSSELNVNALLLGDSALYLCASSSDRSVYYGYTFGSGTRLTVV.

The gene calls are TRBV7-8 and TRBJ2-3; 7 bases are shared with TRBD1. There are 13 residues in the CDR3. V lost 9 bases to trimming and J lost 1 base; unmatched junction nucleotides: 4. Germline-derived CDR1 and CDR2 are SGHVS and FQNEAQ. CDR3 in DNA: TGTGCCAGTGGGGACAGCCGCACAGATACGCAGTATTTT. Translating gives CASGDSRTDTQYF.

The V and J genes are TRBV2 and TRBJ2-1; 15 nucleotides align to TRBD2. V was clipped by 6 bases and J by 8 bases; unmatched bases: 5. The CDR3 is made up of 15 amino acids. Germline V gene data show CDR1 as SNHLY and CDR2 as FYNNEI. For the CDR3, the DNA is TGTGCCAGCAGACCGGGACTAGCGGGGGGTGATGAGCAGTTCTTC. Translating it yields CASRPGLAGGDEQFF.

This rearrangement joins TRBV12-5 to TRBJ1-5; TRBD1 matches at 8 bases. Germline trimming cut 2 bases from V and 6 bases from J; bases unmatched to any gene: 18. Germline values: CDR1 LGHNT, CDR2 FRNRAP. The CDR3 has 19 amino acids. The DNA of the CDR3 is TGTGCTAGTGGTTTGTCGACGGGACAGGCGGCCCGATTCAGTCAGCCCCAGCATTTT. Protein: CASGLSTGQAARFSQPQHF.

This chain connects TRBV7-9 to TRBJ2-1; TRBD2 aligns across 7 bases. Trimming at V came to 1 base and at J to 6 bases, leaving 9 bases not matched to a gene. This CDR3 region has 16 residues. Per germline, CDR1 SEHNR and CDR2 FQNEAQ (reference sequence). CDR3 DNA: TGTGCCAGCAGCTTAGTGGTCAGCGGGATTGTCAATGAGCAGTTCTTC. Its translation: CASSLVVSGIVNEQFF.

The CDR3 reads CASTLLGGQPQHF. The CDR3 DNA follows: TGTGCCAGCACCCTATTGGGAGGCCAGCCCCAGCATTTT. This chain links TRBV28 with TRBJ1-5; unclear D gene. The CDR3 sequence is 13 residues long. Germline CDR1 reads MDHEN; CDR2 reads SYDVKM. V was clipped by 7 bases and J by 7 bases, with 14 bases between them.

Remarks on this clone: In the same sample, other DNA sequences code for this CDR3. The rearrangement links TRBV30 to TRBJ1-2; D remains ambiguous. With 0 bases removed from V and 6 bases from J, the gap between germline ends came to 8 bases. Germline V gives CDR1 GTSNPN, CDR2 SVGIG (reference sequence). The CDR3 totals 12 residues. CDR3 residues: CAWSVGGNGYTF. As DNA, the CDR3 is TGTGCCTGGAGTGTTGGCGGGAATGGCTACACCTTC.

The chain combines TRBV4-1 with TRBJ2-1; no firm D call. CDR3 length equals 13 residues. CDR1 MGHRA and CDR2 YSYEKL come from the germline V gene. V gave up 2 bases and J gave up 8 bases, with 10 bases separating them. This chain's CDR3 is CASSQHLVYEQFF. The CDR3 nucleotides read TGCGCCAGCAGCCAACATCTAGTCTATGAGCAGTTCTTC.

The chain uses TRBV9 and TRBJ2-1, with 10 bases fitting TRBD2. The CDR3 extends over 16 amino acids. The germline CDR1 and CDR2 sequences are SGDLS and YYNGEE. V lost 3 bases, J lost 5 bases, and 8 bases stayed unmatched. Here the CDR3 reads CASSETPGLADNEQFF. CDR3 nucleotides: TGTGCCAGCAGCGAGACCCCCGGACTAGCGGACAATGAGCAGTTCTTC.

The chain uses TRBV4-1 and TRBJ2-4; the match to TRBD2 covers 16 bases. V was clipped by 4 bases and J by 1 base; unmatched bases: 4. This CDR3 has 18 amino acids. CDR1 MGHRA and CDR2 YSYEKL come from the germline V gene. In DNA, the CDR3 is TGCGCCAGCAGCCTGGGACTAGCGGGGGGGCCGGCCAAAAACATTCAGTACTTC. Its protein is CASSLGLAGGPAKNIQYF.

The CDR3 bases are TGTGCCAGCAGTGAACTAGCGGGACGGGCAGATACGCAGTATTTT. It encodes CASSELAGRADTQYF. The rearrangement links TRBV6-1 to TRBJ2-3; TRBD2 matches 9 bases. Trimming cost V 2 bases and J 4 bases; bases outside gene matches: 4. Germline CDR1 reads MNHNS; CDR2 reads SASEGT. The CDR3 contains 15 residues.

The V call is TRBV7-9, the J call TRBJ2-2, with 8 bases aligning to TRBD2. V lost 5 bases and J lost 3; bases outside the gene matches: 2. This CDR3 is 14 amino acids long. The germline V gene has CDR1 SEHNR and CDR2 FQNEAQ (reference sequence). CDR3 residues: CASSLLADTGELFF. In DNA, the CDR3 is TGTGCCAGCAGCCTACTAGCGGACACCGGGGAGCTGTTTTTT.

The V gene is TRBV19, the J gene TRBJ1-6, with 10 bases aligning to TRBD1. Germline V lookup: CDR1 LNHDA, CDR2 SQIVND (reference sequence). The CDR3 covers 17 residues. With 0 bases clipped from V and 9 bases from J, the junction kept 8 bases outside the gene matches. DNA for the CDR3: TGTGCCAGTAGTATAGATCCCTCGGGACAGGGGAGTTCACCCCTCCACTTT. Protein sequence: CASSIDPSGQGSSPLHF.

The chain has TRBV25-1 and TRBJ1-2; D possibly corresponds to TRBD1 (5 bases). The CDR3 has 16 amino acids. The V gene's germline CDR1 is MGHDK and CDR2 SYGVNS. V was pared by 4 bases and J by 6 bases, with 21 bases between. CDR3 in amino acids: CASSALGDRAFDGYTF. The CDR3, as DNA: TGTGCCAGCAGTGCCTTAGGAGACAGAGCTTTTGATGGCTACACCTTC.

The chain is built from TRBV5-1 and TRBJ1-6, with 7 bases matching TRBD1. Unmatched junction bases numbered 2, after V lost 7 bases and J lost 7 bases. CDR1 and CDR2 (germline): SGHRS, YFSETQ. The CDR3 is 12 residues long. The CDR3 is CASGTENSPLHF. The DNA of the CDR3 is TGCGCCAGCGGGACAGAAAATTCACCCCTCCACTTT.

The V call is TRBV30, the J call TRBJ2-3; a weak D match, TRBD2 (7 bases). Trimming removed 3 bases at V and 1 base at J, with 14 bases between. CDR3 size: 15 residues. Germline CDR1 is GTSNPN and CDR2 is SVGIG (reference sequence). The CDR3 loop is CAWSLQGGGTDTQYF. CDR3 DNA sequence: TGTGCCTGGAGCCTACAGGGAGGGGGCACAGATACGCAGTATTTT.

This chain connects TRBV9 to TRBJ1-4; D not certain. The CDR3 length is 17 residues. Germline values: CDR1 SGDLS, CDR2 YYNGEE. Between the trimmed V and J ends, which lost 7 bases and 7 bases, there was a span of 26 bases. CDR3 coding DNA: TGTGCCAGCCGGTCTGGAGGTTCTCACTCGGAAAGTGAAAAACTGTTTTTT. Residues: CASRSGGSHSESEKLFF.

The chain carries TRBV6-5 and TRBJ1-6; the match to TRBD1 covers 9 bases. CDR3 length: 15 residues. Germline V gene lookup returns CDR1 MNHEY and CDR2 SVGAGI. Unmatched junction bases numbered 4, after V lost 5 bases and J lost 5 bases. CDR3 sequence: CASSPDRGNNSPLHF. The CDR3 DNA reads as TGTGCCAGCAGTCCGGACAGGGGCAATAATTCACCCCTCCACTTT.

The chain uses TRBV6-1 and TRBJ1-1, with a tentative D call TRBD1 (5 bases). Germline V gene data show CDR1 as MNHNS and CDR2 as SASEGT. Trimming took 2 bases from V and 2 from J, leaving 15 bases between them. There are 16 residues in the CDR3. The CDR3 sequence: CASSEFRARANTEAFF. The CDR3, as DNA: TGTGCCAGCAGTGAATTTAGGGCCAGGGCCAACACTGAAGCTTTCTTT.

This chain links TRBV13 with TRBJ1-2; D is undetermined. V was pared by 1 base and J by 6 bases, with 9 bases between. Per germline, CDR1 PRHDT and CDR2 FYEKMQ (reference sequence). The CDR3 extends over 13 amino acids. Here the CDR3 DNA reads TGTGCCAGCAGCTTAGTATCGGCGGATGGCTACACCTTC. This sequence encodes CASSLVSADGYTF. The entire variable domain, with the rest obtained from reference TRBV13 and TRBJ1-2, is as follows: AAGVIQSPRHLIKEKRETATLKCYPIPRHDTVYWYQQGPGQDPQFLISFYEKMQSDKGSIPDRFSAQQFSDYHSELNMSSLELGDSALYFCASSLVSADGYTFGSGTRLTVV.

The chain is built from TRBV6-5 and TRBJ2-7; a weak D match, TRBD1 (5 bases). Trimming stripped 6 bases from V and 2 bases from J, with 8 bases between. The V gene's germline CDR1 is MNHEY and CDR2 SVGAGI. The CDR3 has 12 amino acids. As DNA, the CDR3 is TGTGCCAGCAGGGGGCCCCCCTACGAGCAGTACTTC. Translated: CASRGPPYEQYF.

This clone was counted once. The chain employs TRBV24-1 and TRBJ2-6; no firm D call. V was clipped by 3 bases and J by 2 bases, with 10 bases between them. CDR1 and CDR2 (germline): KGHDR, SFDVKD. The CDR3 length is 16 residues. The CDR3 nucleotides read TGTGCCACCAGTGATCCATCTATCACTGGGGCCAACGTCCTGACTTTC. Protein sequence: CATSDPSITGANVLTF.

The V and J genes are TRBV19 and TRBJ2-3; TRBD2 might be the D (6 bases). CDR1 and CDR2 from the germline V gene are LNHDA and SQIVND (reference sequence). The CDR3 has 14 amino acids. V was trimmed by 5 bases and J by 4 bases, leaving 13 bases between them. DNA of the CDR3: TGTGCCAGTAGTGGAGGGATCACTCCAGATACGCAGTATTTT. Translating gives CASSGGITPDTQYF.

The V and J genes are TRBV5-4 and TRBJ2-7, with no clear D. The CDR3 is 13 amino acids. With 4 bases removed from V and 2 bases from J, the gap between germline ends came to 10 bases. Germline CDR1 is SGHNT and CDR2 is YYREEE (reference sequence). CDR3 residues: CASSLTSAYEQYF. DNA of the CDR3: TGTGCCAGCAGCCTGACGAGCGCCTACGAGCAGTACTTC.